The 6 T cell receptor beta chains below all came from one sample that was sequenced in a study of cytomegalovirus exposure and HLA in healthy donors. This PCR relied on a set of 60 Vbeta primers and 13 Jbeta primers. Profiled with immunoSEQ multiplex PCR; TCRdb holds only in-frame clones, not every one. Of 170,000 or so clones detected, 60% to 85% appear once; the ten largest clones hold under 4%. Sequencing was carried out using PBMCs. The receptors derive from a middle-aged woman in good health and CMV-seronegative.

The rearrangement joins TRBV19 to TRBJ2-6; possibly TRBD2 for D (7 bases). The CDR3 is 17 amino acids. V lost 3 bases to trimming and J lost 1 base, with 13 bases between them. Germline V gene data show CDR1 as LNHDA and CDR2 as SQIVND (reference sequence). CDR3 DNA: TGTGCCAGTAGTATCGGGGGGCTTCTTTCTGGGGCCAACGTCCTGACTTTC. Protein sequence: CASSIGGLLSGANVLTF. The full variable domain, in which reference TRBV19 and TRBJ2-6 provide the parts outside the CDR3, is DGGITQSPKYLFRKEGQNVTLSCEQNLNHDAMYWYRQDPGQGLRLIYYSQIVNDFQKGDIAEGYSVSREKKESFPLTVTSAQKNPTAFYLCASSIGGLLSGANVLTFGAGSRLTVL.

The chain recombines TRBV29-1 with TRBJ1-1; TRBD1 might be the D (5 bases). Trimming took 6 bases from V and 0 from J, leaving 11 bases between them. The CDR3 loop spans 13 amino acids. Germline V lookup: CDR1 SQVTM, CDR2 ANQGSEA. CDR3 sequence (DNA): TGCAGCGTGGGGCTAAGCATGAACACTGAAGCTTTCTTT. Amino acid sequence: CSVGLSMNTEAFF.

V gene TRBV28 combines with J gene TRBJ2-5, with 8 bases identical to TRBD1. CDR3 length: 15 amino acids. The J segment lost 5 bases and the V segment lost 4 bases, leaving 9 bases of the junction unmatched. Germline values: CDR1 MDHEN, CDR2 SYDVKM. The CDR3 region is CASSSRTGPRETQYF. In DNA, the CDR3 is TGTGCCAGCAGTTCACGGACAGGGCCGCGGGAGACCCAGTACTTC.

This clone was found once. The J gene is TRBJ2-2, the V gene TRBV11-2; TRBD2 aligns across 15 bases. The germline V gene has CDR1 SGHAT and CDR2 FQNNGV. This CDR3 is built from 17 residues. The V segment lost 5 bases and the J segment 1 base; nucleotides outside the gene matches: 2. CDR3 DNA: TGTGCCAGCAGCGCGGGACTAGCGGGGGGGAACACCGGGGAGCTGTTTTTT. Protein product: CASSAGLAGGNTGELFF.

The chain carries TRBV11-1 and TRBJ2-3, with TRBD1 matching 9 bases. Germline lookup yields CDR1 SGHAT and CDR2 FQDESV (reference sequence). Trimming cost V 5 bases and J 3 bases; bases outside gene matches: 3. The CDR3 runs to 14 residues. In DNA form, the CDR3 reads TGTGCCAGCAGCACTGGACAGGGGACAGATACGCAGTATTTT. It encodes CASSTGQGTDTQYF.

This chain connects TRBV19 to TRBJ2-7, with TRBD1 matching over 8 bases. J gave up 7 bases and V 3 bases, and 11 bases lay outside the gene matches. CDR1 and CDR2 from the germline V gene are LNHDA and SQIVND (reference sequence). This CDR3 spans 15 amino acids. Here the CDR3 reads CASSIPGRGPGEQYF. The CDR3, as DNA: TGTGCCAGTAGTATCCCAGGCAGGGGGCCGGGAGAGCAGTACTTC.